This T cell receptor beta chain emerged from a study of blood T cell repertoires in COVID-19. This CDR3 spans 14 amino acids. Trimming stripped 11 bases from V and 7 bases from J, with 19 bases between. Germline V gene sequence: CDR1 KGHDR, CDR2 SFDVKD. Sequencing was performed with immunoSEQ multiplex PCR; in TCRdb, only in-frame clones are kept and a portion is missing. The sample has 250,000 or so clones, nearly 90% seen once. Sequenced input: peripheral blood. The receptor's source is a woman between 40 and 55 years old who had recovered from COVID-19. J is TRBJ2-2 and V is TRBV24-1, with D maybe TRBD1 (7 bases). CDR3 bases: TGTGCCATCCGCGGGGCAGGGGGAAACGGGGAGCTGTTTTTT. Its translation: CAIRGAGGNGELFF.